This T cell receptor beta chain is drawn from a study of post-analysis software for immune sequencing data. Whole-study findings and limits: Five or six TRBV segments were more frequent in patients than controls; TRBV5-6, TRBV5-1 and TRBV20-1 belonged to this group.

A note on this clonotype: The target antigen is unknown.

CDR3 length: 11 amino acids. The germline V gene has CDR1 SQVTM and CDR2 ANQGSEA. V lost 5 bases to trimming and J lost 10 bases, with 12 bases between them. cDNA libraries of TCR beta carried unique molecular identifiers. T cells numbering about 0.85 to 10 million yielded roughly 0.5 million cDNA molecules. TCRdb independently ran MiXCR on the PCR reads; one entry per CDR3 protein. The sample consists of almost 700,000 distinct CDR3 sequences, 55% to 60% of them appearing once. This receptor was obtained from a girl aged 2 to 10 with multiple sclerosis. This rearrangement joins TRBV29-1 to TRBJ2-1; possible D gene TRBD1, 7 bases. The sequenced material came from blood. As DNA, the CDR3 is TGCAGCGTTTCAGGGGGGCGGGAGCAGTTCTTC. This gives the protein CSVSGGREQFF.